This TCR beta chain was identified during a study of blood T cell repertoires in COVID-19. TCRdb's table, derived via immunoSEQ multiplex PCR, lists solely in-frame clones and lacks some. The table records hundreds of thousands of clones, around 87% of them present only once. The receptor comes from a man aged 25 to 40 who had recovered from COVID-19. Sequencing was done on a sample of PBMCs or T cells enriched from blood (not recorded which).

The CDR3 region is CASRRAGGRSDTQYF. CDR3 nucleotides: TGTGCCAGCAGGCGAGCGGGAGGGAGGTCAGATACGCAGTATTTT. The V and J genes are TRBV6-5 and TRBJ2-3, with 10 bases identical to TRBD2. Germline V gene sequence: CDR1 MNHEY, CDR2 SVGAGI. The CDR3 extends over 15 amino acids. J was trimmed by 4 bases and V by 6 bases; bases with no gene match: 7.